This section outlines one T cell receptor beta chain sequence together with its context. The data were obtained in a study of CD8+ T cells in alopecia areata. The ends lost 4 bases at V and 3 bases at J; junction bases unmatched: 9. Germline CDR1 SQVTM, CDR2 ANQGSEA. CDR3 length equals 14 residues. RNA, once extracted, was reverse transcribed into cDNA for use as the sequencing template. Here immunoSEQ multiplex PCR was the method, and the copy in TCRdb shows in-frame clones only, minus some. The table lists 42,000 or so clones, 80% to 95% of them singletons. Treatment reported: oral pan-JAK inhibitor, 5-10 mg twice daily.

J is TRBJ2-7 and V is TRBV29-1; 7 bases are shared with TRBD2. The sequence derives from a human donor with alopecia areata. This specimen was CD8+ T cells sorted from blood, taken at week 24, from a patient treated with tofacitinib. DNA of the CDR3: TGCAGCGTTGTTGGGAGGGCCCCCCTCTACGAGCAGTACTTC. It encodes CSVVGRAPLYEQYF.